This T cell receptor beta chain emerged from a study of blood T cell repertoires in COVID-19. Study as a whole: Acute and convalescent COVID-19 samples came from the United States, Italy and Spain. Nucleic acid was either cDNA or gDNA, and it came from T cells, B-cell-depleted T cells, or PBMCs.

In the original workflow: It was from reference gene primer amplification that nucleated cell counts were estimated. Assay used: immunoSEQ multiplex PCR; TCRdb lists only in-frame clones, some missing. Clone size and the V and J calls come from that table; the DNA yielded D and trimming. Among over 250,000 clones listed, 75% to 90% were seen once. V shed 4 bases and J shed 9 bases, with 10 bases lying between them. The CDR3 consists of 11 residues. Germline V gives CDR1 SEHNR, CDR2 FQNEAQ (reference sequence). This clonotype was obtained from a woman aged 40 to 50 who had recovered from COVID-19. The source material was peripheral blood. V and J are TRBV7-9 and TRBJ2-7; D ambiguous. CDR3 nucleotide sequence: TGTGCCAGCAGCTCGACGGAGTTGCAGTACTTC. Its translation is CASSSTELQYF.